This TCR beta chain was profiled in a study of cytomegalovirus exposure and HLA in healthy donors. The study's findings and limits: Sequence variants that were highly shared formed a cluster that was likely a sequencing artifact.

As regards this clone: The antigen is unknown.

The length of the CDR3 is 13 residues. Trimming at V came to 9 bases and at J to 3 bases, leaving 4 bases not matched to a gene. Germline-derived CDR1 and CDR2 are MNHNS and SASEGT. PCR primers comprised 60 Vbeta and 13 Jbeta primers. The assay was immunoSEQ multiplex PCR, and TCRdb's table has in-frame clones only and misses some. The data contain fewer than 150,000 clones, around 81% of them singletons. The V gene is TRBV6-1, the J gene TRBJ2-1; 8 bases match TRBD2. Sequencing was performed on PBMCs. This clonotype was sampled from a male donor in good health and CMV-seronegative. The CDR3 loop reads CASSGLGYNEQFF. CDR3 in DNA: TGTGCCAGTTCGGGACTAGGCTACAATGAGCAGTTCTTC.